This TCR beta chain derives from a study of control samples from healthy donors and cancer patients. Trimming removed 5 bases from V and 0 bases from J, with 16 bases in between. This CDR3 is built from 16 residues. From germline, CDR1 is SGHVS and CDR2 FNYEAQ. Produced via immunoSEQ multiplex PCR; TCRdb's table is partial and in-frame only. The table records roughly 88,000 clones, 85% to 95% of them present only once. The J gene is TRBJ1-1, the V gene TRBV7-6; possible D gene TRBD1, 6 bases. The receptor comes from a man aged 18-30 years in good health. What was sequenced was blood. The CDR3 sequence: CASSKVAGTLNTEAFF. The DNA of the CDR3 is TGTGCCAGCAGCAAAGTTGCAGGGACACTGAACACTGAAGCTTTCTTT. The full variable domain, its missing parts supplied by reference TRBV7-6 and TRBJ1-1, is GAGVSQSPRYKVTKRGQDVALRCDPISGHVSLYWYRQALGQGPEFLTYFNYEAQQDKSGLPNDRFSAERPEGSISTLTIQRTEQRDSAMYRCASSKVAGTLNTEAFFGQGTRLTVV.